A single TCR beta chain is shown here with its context. The antigen is not known. The entry originates in a study of PD-1 blockade in classical Hodgkin lymphoma. Background on the study: Intravenous infusions of nivolumab 3 mg/kg reached patients every 2 weeks.

Brentuximab vedotin exposure varied among the patients, all of whom had relapsed after autologous stem cell transplantation. Complete response, partial response or progressive disease were the best responses. The CDR3 runs to 12 residues. Germline assignment: CDR1 MNHGY and CDR2 SVAAGI. The V end was cut by 8 bases, the J end by 7 bases, with 14 bases between. Overall study findings and caveats: No one has yet defined what causes the repertoire differences, which may be disease activity or prior therapy. Complete responders entered with baseline diversity on par with newly diagnosed patients, the results showed.

The assay was immunoSEQ multiplex PCR, and TCRdb's table has in-frame clones only and misses some. In the table there are several thousand clones, around four fifths of which are singletons. The source was peripheral blood mononuclear cells (PBMCs), collected at baseline. The rearrangement links TRBV6-9 to TRBJ2-5; D possibly corresponds to TRBD1 (5 bases). This receptor was obtained from a human donor with classical Hodgkin lymphoma. CDR3: CASGAGLGTQYF. DNA of the CDR3: TGTGCCAGCGGGGCAGGTCTTGGGACCCAGTACTTC.